A selection of T cell receptor beta chains follows, all from one sample in a study of blood T cell repertoires in COVID-19. The table came from immunoSEQ multiplex PCR; TCRdb's copy has only in-frame clones and leaves some out. The table shows about 120,000 clones, with around 89% occurring only once. Sequencing was done on a sample of peripheral blood. The receptor set was obtained from a human donor in a cohort sampled during active COVID-19. The conserved cysteine and the conserved F or W are not part of the CDR3 here.

V gene	J gene	CDR3 protein
TRBV19	TRBJ1-2	ASSPGTEFYGYT
TRBV30	TRBJ2-1	AWRQGGPSYNEQF
TRBV2	TRBJ2-7	ASSGQGSEY
TRBV5-1	TRBJ2-7	ASSLGGASGTYYAYEQY
TRBV7-9	TRBJ2-7	ASSGHSEQY
TRBV3-1/TRBV3-2	TRBJ1-1	ASSSTEGAF
TRBV5-1	TRBJ2-1	ASSLAGGGNNEQF
TRBV7-2	TRBJ2-7	ASSLRRGSYEQY
TRBV10-3	TRBJ2-5	ATSPEETQY
TRBV7-9	TRBJ2-1	ASSLDPAGVRDEQF
TRBV28	TRBJ1-1	ASRPWDTKTEAF
TRBV12-3/TRBV12-4	TRBJ2-7	ASSLAGSYEQY
TRBV5-1	TRBJ2-3	ASSARDTQY
TRBV30	TRBJ2-7	ALGGGLGEQY
TRBV7-9	TRBJ2-3	ASSLRPAVDTDTQY
TRBV28	TRBJ2-7	ASSLLPAGTYEQY
TRBV27	TRBJ2-4	ASSRTQAAKNIQY
TRBV5-1	TRBJ2-4	ASSLLVAGGLAKNIQY
TRBV6-6	TRBJ1-6	ASSSRDMGNSPLH
TRBV19	TRBJ2-7	ASSISGTSGKREQY
TRBV5-6	TRBJ2-2	ASNAPHLAGVNTGELF
TRBV5-1	TRBJ2-2	ASRSVAGTGELF
TRBV9	TRBJ2-1	ASSVEGGSQNEQF
TRBV7-9	TRBJ2-1	ASSLSGNEQF
TRBV6-6	TRBJ2-1	ASSLDRVAGNEQF
TRBV27	TRBJ1-2	ASTPGQGYYGYT
TRBV6-6	TRBJ2-5	ASSFGPSGETQY
TRBV5-1	TRBJ2-1	ASSLASEGAFYNEQF
TRBV5-4	TRBJ2-3	ASSRGGSEGDTQY
TRBV2	TRBJ2-5	ASKDTGGPETQY
TRBV6-1	TRBJ1-6	ASSEADQGTPNSPLH
TRBV3-1/TRBV3-2	TRBJ2-7	ASSDRIAGASSYEQY
TRBV11-2	TRBJ2-7	ASSLAGSGISSYEQY
TRBV6-5	TRBJ1-2	ASSYGGSYGYT
TRBV7-9	TRBJ2-3	ASSETSGDTQY
TRBV7-9	TRBJ2-1	ASSLAGGPYSYNEQF
TRBV5-4	TRBJ2-7	ASSLMTSGAYEQY
TRBV5-1	TRBJ1-1	ASSSGTAGTEAF
TRBV5-6	TRBJ1-1	ASSSSLNTEAF
TRBV18	TRBJ2-1	ASSSTSANEQF